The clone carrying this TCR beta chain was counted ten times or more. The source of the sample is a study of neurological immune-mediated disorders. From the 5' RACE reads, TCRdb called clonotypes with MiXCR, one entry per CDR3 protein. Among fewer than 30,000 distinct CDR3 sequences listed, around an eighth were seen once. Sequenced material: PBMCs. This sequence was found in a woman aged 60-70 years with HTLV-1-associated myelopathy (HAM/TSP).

In nucleotides, the CDR3 is TGCGCCAGCAGCTTGGACAGGGGGCTCTATAATTCACCCCTCCACTTT. The encoded protein is CASSLDRGLYNSPLHF. The V call is TRBV5-1, the J call TRBJ1-6, with 9 bases matching TRBD1. This CDR3 contains 16 residues. Trimming took 0 bases from V and 3 from J; bases not matched to a gene: 1. Germline V gives CDR1 SGHRS, CDR2 YFSETQ.